One and the same sample provided the 7 T cell receptor beta chains below, sequenced in a study of Graves' ophthalmopathy and Graves' hyperthyroidism. Researchers took RNA transcripts and amplified TCR beta CDR3 regions from them. An opening RT-PCR round employed HTBI primers and preceded a second-round multiplex PCR. TCRdb itself ran the multiplex PCR reads through MiXCR, one entry per CDR3 protein. The repertoire has fewer than 600,000 distinct CDR3 sequences, 13% to 15% of them found once; the top ten carry over 7.5%. The specimen was blood. The receptors derive from a woman aged 25 to 39 with Graves' ophthalmopathy.

This clonotype was seen a handful of times. The rearrangement links TRBV9 to TRBJ2-5; 9 nucleotides match TRBD2. Germline CDR1 is SGDLS and CDR2 is YYNGEE. J lost 5 bases, V lost 4 bases, and 15 bases had no gene match. CDR3 length: 17 residues. The CDR3 coding sequence is TGTGCCAGCAGCCCAACGCCTAGCGGGGCGGCTGGGGAGACCCAGTACTTC. Translating it yields CASSPTPSGAAGETQYF.

This clonotype was observed a handful of times. The genes are TRBV20-1 and TRBJ2-7; TRBD1 is a possible D gene (6 bases). The germline V gene has CDR1 DFQATT and CDR2 SNEGSKA (reference sequence). CDR3 length: 14 amino acids. V gave up 5 bases and J gave up 3 bases, with 17 bases separating them. CDR3 protein: CSALQGSGIYEQYF. The CDR3 DNA follows: TGCAGTGCTTTACAGGGTTCTGGGATCTACGAGCAGTACTTC.

This clonotype was picked up a small number of times. This chain joins TRBV25-1 and TRBJ2-5; unclear D gene. With 3 bases removed from V and 3 bases from J, the gap between germline ends came to 8 bases. In germline, CDR1 is MGHDK, CDR2 SYGVNS. This CDR3 contains 13 residues. CDR3 nucleotides: TGTGCCAGCAGTGACCACTCAAAAGAGACCCAGTACTTC. It translates to CASSDHSKETQYF.

The chain has TRBV6-1 and TRBJ2-7; 12 nucleotides align to TRBD2. V gave up 0 bases and J gave up 6 bases; unmatched junction bases: 3. Germline CDR1 MNHNS, CDR2 SASEGT. This CDR3 contains 15 residues. In DNA form, the CDR3 reads TGTGCCAGCAGTGAAGCGACTAGCGGGGGAAGCGAGCAGTACTTC. This sequence encodes CASSEATSGGSEQYF.

This clonotype has only a few counts. At one end the junction does not follow the germline gene, possibly because of a read error. This rearrangement joins TRBV5-1 to TRBJ2-7, with TRBD1 as a possible D gene (5 bases). The V gene's germline CDR1 is SGHRS and CDR2 YFSETQ. The CDR3 is made up of 13 amino acids. CDR3 loop: CAGSLTASYEQYF. Here the CDR3 DNA reads TGCGCCGGCAGCTTGACAGCCTCCTACGAGCAGTACTTC.

Note on this clonotype: This sequence may be a read error, since a much larger clone differs from it by one base. V gene TRBV11-1 combines with J gene TRBJ1-1; D may be TRBD1 (5 bases). V lost 0 bases to trimming and J lost 8 bases, with 7 bases between them. CDR1 and CDR2 (germline): SGHAT, FQDESV (reference sequence). CDR3 length: 12 residues. The CDR3 reads CASSLAGGEAFF. CDR3 sequence (DNA): TGTGCCAGCAGCTTAGCGGGGGGGGAAGCTTTCTTT.

This clonotype was picked up many times. The chain links TRBV13 to TRBJ1-3; TRBD1 aligns across 8 bases. V gave up 5 bases and J gave up 8 bases; unmatched junction bases: 5. The CDR3 extends over 13 amino acids. Per the germline V gene, CDR1 is PRHDT and CDR2 is FYEKMQ (reference sequence). The CDR3 loop is CASSVGQEHTIYF. CDR3 nucleotide sequence: TGTGCCAGCAGCGTGGGACAGGAACACACCATATATTTT.